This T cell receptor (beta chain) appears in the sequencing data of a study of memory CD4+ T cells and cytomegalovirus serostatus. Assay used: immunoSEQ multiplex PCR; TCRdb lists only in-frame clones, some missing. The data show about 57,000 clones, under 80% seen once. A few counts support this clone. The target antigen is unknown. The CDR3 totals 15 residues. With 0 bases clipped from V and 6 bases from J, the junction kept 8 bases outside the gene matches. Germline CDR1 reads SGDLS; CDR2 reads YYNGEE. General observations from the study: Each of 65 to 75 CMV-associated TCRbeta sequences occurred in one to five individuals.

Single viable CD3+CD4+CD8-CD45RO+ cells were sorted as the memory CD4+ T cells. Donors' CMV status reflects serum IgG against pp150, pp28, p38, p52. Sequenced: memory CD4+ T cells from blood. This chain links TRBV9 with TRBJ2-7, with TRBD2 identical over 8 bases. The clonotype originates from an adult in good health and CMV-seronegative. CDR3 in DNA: TGTGCCAGCAGCGTAGCAACGGGGGGGCGGTCCGAGCAGTACTTC. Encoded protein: CASSVATGGRSEQYF.